The clone carrying this TCR beta chain was picked up a small number of times. This CDR3 is built from 14 residues. The germline gives CDR1 SGHTA, CDR2 FQGNSA. The V gene lost 0 bases and the J gene lost 1 base, with 6 bases spanning the gap. The data derive from a study of blood T cell repertoires in COVID-19. Overall study: The origin of the acute and convalescent COVID-19 samples was the United States, Italy and Spain.

In the original processing: Estimation of nucleated cell counts relied on the amplification of reference gene primers. Libraries were prepared by immunoSEQ multiplex PCR; TCRdb keeps only in-frame clonotypes and omits some of them. V, J and clone size reflect that table, while D and trimming were determined from the DNA. This sample has about 200,000 clones, with 82% found just once. This TCR was sampled from a woman aged 55 to 70 with acute COVID-19. V gene TRBV7-2 combines with J gene TRBJ1-1; D gene uncertain. Sequencing used PBMCs or T cells enriched from blood (not recorded which). CDR3 protein: CASSLASGNTEAFF. As DNA, the CDR3 is TGTGCCAGCAGCTTAGCCTCAGGGAACACTGAAGCTTTCTTT.